These 23 T cell receptor beta chains were sequenced from one sample in a study of blood T cell repertoires in COVID-19. Generated by immunoSEQ multiplex PCR, the TCRdb table keeps only in-frame clones and is missing some. The sample has about 140,000 clones, 65% to 85% seen once. The sample comprised peripheral blood. The receptors were gathered from an older woman with acute or convalescent COVID-19.

The chain recombines TRBV18 with TRBJ2-3; 9 positions match TRBD1. The CDR3 extends over 14 amino acids. CDR1 is KGHSH, CDR2 LQKENI, per germline. The V and J ends lost 3 bases and 5 bases, in that order; junction bases with no gene match: 3. As DNA, the CDR3 is TGTGCCAGCTCACCGGGACAGGGAAGAGATACGCAGTATTTT. It translates to CASSPGQGRDTQYF.

This clone was picked up one time. The chain employs TRBV9 and TRBJ2-1; no definite D call. The germline CDR1 and CDR2 sequences are SGDLS and YYNGEE. The V end lost 2 bases, the J end lost 1 base, and 10 bases lay between the germline ends. CDR3 length: 15 residues. For the CDR3, the DNA is TGTGCCAGCAGCGTGGGCCAGACGTCCTACAATGAGCAGTTCTTC. Translating gives CASSVGQTSYNEQFF.

The table lists this clone with a count of one. V usage is TRBV6-5 and J usage is TRBJ2-2, with D perhaps TRBD1 (5 bases). The V gene lost 7 bases and the J gene lost 5 bases, with 17 bases spanning the gap. This CDR3 contains 15 residues. Germline values: CDR1 MNHEY, CDR2 SVGAGI. This CDR3 is CASTRTQGFTGELFF. DNA for the CDR3: TGTGCCAGCACCCGAACTCAGGGTTTTACCGGGGAGCTGTTTTTT.

This chain links TRBV7-9 with TRBJ2-7, with D maybe TRBD1 (8 bases). Trimming left V 5 bases short and J 2 bases short, with 16 bases between. The CDR3 has 15 residues. The germline V gene encodes CDR1 SEHNR and CDR2 FQNEAQ (reference sequence). CDR3 region: CASSGAGQVAYEQYF. In DNA form, the CDR3 reads TGTGCCAGCAGCGGAGCGGGACAGGTAGCCTACGAGCAGTACTTC.

The CDR3 coding sequence is TGTGCCAGCAGCCTAAAAGGGGGAGATACGCAGTATTTT. Protein: CASSLKGGDTQYF. The chain carries TRBV7-2 and TRBJ2-3; tentatively, D is TRBD1 (6 bases). Germline CDR1 is SGHTA and CDR2 is FQGNSA. The CDR3 totals 13 residues. The V end lost 5 bases, the J end lost 5 bases, and 11 bases lay between the germline ends.

The genes are TRBV2 and TRBJ2-2; 7 nucleotides align to TRBD2. J was trimmed by 5 bases and V by 6 bases; bases with no gene match: 9. The CDR3 length is 15 residues. Germline V gene data show CDR1 as SNHLY and CDR2 as FYNNEI. CDR3 DNA sequence: TGTGCCAGCAGCCGGATTATTAGCGGGACCGGGGAGCTGTTTTTT. Translated: CASSRIISGTGELFF.

The chain couples TRBV7-2 to TRBJ1-6, with D possibly matching TRBD1 (5 bases). Germline V gives CDR1 SGHTA, CDR2 FQGNSA. V dropped 1 base and J dropped 9 bases, with 13 bases sitting between them. CDR3 length equals 15 residues. CDR3 protein: CASSLGAGSSSPLHF. The CDR3, as DNA: TGTGCCAGCAGCTTAGGGGCAGGGTCCAGTTCACCCCTCCACTTT.

This chain links TRBV30 with TRBJ1-4, with D possibly being TRBD1 (5 bases). Germline V gives CDR1 GTSNPN, CDR2 SVGIG (reference sequence). Trimming shortened V by 2 bases and J by 4 bases, and 14 bases separated the two germline ends. This CDR3 comprises 15 residues. This CDR3 reads CAWSREDSLNEKLFF. In nucleotides, the CDR3 is TGTGCCTGGAGTAGAGAAGACAGTCTTAATGAAAAACTGTTTTTT.

The gene calls are TRBV12-3 or TRBV12-4 and TRBJ1-2; D is perhaps TRBD1 (6 bases). This CDR3 contains 13 residues. V lost 2 bases and J 6 bases, leaving 10 bases between the germline ends. For the CDR3, the DNA is TGTGCCAGCAGTTTACTGCAGGGGAATGGCTACACCTTC. Its translation is CASSLLQGNGYTF.

V and J are TRBV19 and TRBJ1-5; unclear D gene. Trimming stripped 3 bases from V and 1 base from J, with 10 bases between. Germline CDR1 LNHDA, CDR2 SQIVND (reference sequence). The CDR3 covers 15 residues. CDR3 residues: CASSITVRSNQPQHF. In nucleotides, the CDR3 is TGTGCCAGTAGTATTACCGTTAGAAGCAATCAGCCCCAGCATTTT.

The chain combines TRBV7-8 with TRBJ1-1; D unresolved. V gave up 1 base and J gave up 1 base, with 10 bases separating them. This CDR3 has 15 residues. Per the germline V gene, CDR1 is SGHVS and CDR2 is FQNEAQ. The CDR3 DNA reads as TGTGCCAGCAGCTTAGTGGCGGTGGGGAACACTGAAGCTTTCTTT. As protein: CASSLVAVGNTEAFF.

CDR3 region: CASKTSGRTEQFF. In nucleotides, the CDR3 is TGTGCCAGCAAAACTAGCGGGAGAACTGAGCAGTTCTTC. The gene calls are TRBV6-5 and TRBJ2-1; 11 bases are a match to TRBD2. Germline V gene sequence: CDR1 MNHEY, CDR2 SVGAGI. The CDR3 extends over 13 amino acids. V lost 7 bases to trimming and J lost 9 bases; unmatched junction nucleotides: 5.

The chain has TRBV3-1 (or the pseudogene TRBV3-2) and TRBJ1-2; a weak D match, TRBD1 (5 bases). The CDR3 contains 17 residues. Per germline, CDR1 LGHDT and CDR2 YNNKEL (reference sequence). V lost 1 base to trimming and J lost 0 bases, with 15 bases between them. DNA for the CDR3: TGTGCCAGCAGCCAAGGAATGGACACCTTTTCTAACTATGGCTACACCTTC. As protein: CASSQGMDTFSNYGYTF.

J is TRBJ2-7 and V is TRBV29-1; 10 nucleotides match TRBD1. The CDR3 is 13 amino acids. Germline V lookup: CDR1 SQVTM, CDR2 ANQGSEA. J gave up 6 bases and V 7 bases, and 9 bases lay outside the gene matches. In nucleotides, the CDR3 is TGCAGCGGACGACAGGGGGCAAAGGGCGAGCAGTACTTC. Translated: CSGRQGAKGEQYF.

The chain couples TRBV28 to TRBJ2-2; tentatively, D is TRBD2 (6 bases). V lost 2 bases and J 0 bases, leaving 7 bases between the germline ends. This CDR3 has 15 amino acids. Germline V gene sequence: CDR1 MDHEN, CDR2 SYDVKM. Here the CDR3 reads CASSLLATNTGELFF. CDR3 bases: TGTGCCAGCAGTTTACTAGCGACGAACACCGGGGAGCTGTTTTTT.

The rearrangement joins TRBV20-1 to TRBJ2-7, with D possibly TRBD1 on 6 matching bases. This CDR3 contains 14 residues. The ends were cut back, 3 bases at V and 3 bases at J, with 15 bases in the middle. Germline V lookup: CDR1 DFQATT, CDR2 SNEGSKA (reference sequence). The CDR3 here is CSASRPGANYEQYF. The CDR3 coding sequence is TGCAGTGCTAGTCGCCCAGGGGCTAACTACGAGCAGTACTTC.

J is TRBJ2-1 and V is TRBV29-1; 7 bases line up with TRBD2. Trimming took 6 bases from V and 8 from J; bases not matched to a gene: 10. The germline CDR1 and CDR2 sequences are SQVTM and ANQGSEA. The CDR3 is made up of 13 amino acids. This CDR3 is CSVIAGLNDEQFF. The CDR3, as DNA: TGCAGCGTCATAGCGGGTCTGAACGATGAGCAGTTCTTC.

The chain combines TRBV6-1 with TRBJ1-5, with D uncertain. V was shortened by 3 bases and J by 6 bases, with 15 bases between the two germline ends. The length of the CDR3 is 15 residues. Germline V lookup: CDR1 MNHNS, CDR2 SASEGT. The chain's CDR3 is CASSERPVRSQPQHF. CDR3 nucleotide sequence: TGTGCCAGCAGTGAGCGCCCCGTACGAAGTCAGCCCCAGCATTTT.

This clone was found once. The CDR3 region has the DNA TGTGCCAGTAGGCTACAGGGGGCAGGCTATGGCTACACCTTC. Translation gives CASRLQGAGYGYTF. V gene TRBV19 combines with J gene TRBJ1-2; 9 bases match TRBD1. This CDR3 is built from 14 residues. CDR1 is LNHDA and CDR2 is SQIVND in the germline V gene (reference sequence). Germline trimming cut 6 bases from V and 4 bases from J; bases unmatched to any gene: 6.

The chain joins TRBV29-1 to TRBJ2-7; unclear D gene. This CDR3 comprises 17 residues. The germline V gene encodes CDR1 SQVTM and CDR2 ANQGSEA. V lost 1 base to trimming and J lost 0 bases, with 19 bases between them. The CDR3 DNA is TGCAGCGTTGAAGCCTACACCCGGAGCATGAGCTCCTACGAGCAGTACTTC. Translation: CSVEAYTRSMSSYEQYF.

Worth noting for this clone: One end of the junction is discordant with germline, which a read error may explain. The chain carries TRBV15 and TRBJ2-7, with 10 bases fitting TRBD2. Germline V gives CDR1 LNHNV, CDR2 YYDKDF (reference sequence). CDR3 length: 12 amino acids. The CDR3 DNA follows: TGTGCCACCAGAAACTCCGGGACTAGCGCCGCTTTC. Translating gives CATRNSGTSAAF.

This sequence joins TRBV18 and TRBJ1-5; unclear D gene. This CDR3 comprises 13 residues. The germline V and J ends were trimmed by 5 bases and 6 bases, with 11 bases remaining between them. The germline V gene has CDR1 KGHSH and CDR2 LQKENI. CDR3 in amino acids: CASSEADAQPQHF. DNA for the CDR3: TGTGCCAGCTCAGAAGCGGACGCTCAGCCCCAGCATTTT.

The J gene is TRBJ2-1, the V gene TRBV5-1; 9 bases match TRBD1. The CDR3 extends over 15 amino acids. CDR1 is SGHRS, CDR2 YFSETQ, per germline. V shed 4 bases and J 2 bases; nucleotides not matched to a gene: 4. The DNA of the CDR3 is TGCGCCAGCAGCGAGGGACAGGGTACCTACAATGAGCAGTTCTTC. It codes for CASSEGQGTYNEQFF.